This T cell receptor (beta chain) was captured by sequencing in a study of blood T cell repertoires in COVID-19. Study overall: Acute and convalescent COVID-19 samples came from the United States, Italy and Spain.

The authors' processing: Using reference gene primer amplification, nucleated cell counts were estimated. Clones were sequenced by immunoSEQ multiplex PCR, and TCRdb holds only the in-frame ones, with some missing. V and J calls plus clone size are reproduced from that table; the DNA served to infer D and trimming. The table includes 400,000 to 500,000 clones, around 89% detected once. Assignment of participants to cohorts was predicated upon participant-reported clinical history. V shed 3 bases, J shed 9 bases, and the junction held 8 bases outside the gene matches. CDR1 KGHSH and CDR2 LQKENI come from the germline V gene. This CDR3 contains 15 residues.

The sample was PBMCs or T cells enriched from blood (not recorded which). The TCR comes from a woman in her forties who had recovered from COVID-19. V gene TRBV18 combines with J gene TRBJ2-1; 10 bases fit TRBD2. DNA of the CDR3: TGTGCCAGCTCACCTGGGCTAGCGGGAGTCATTGAGCAGTTCTTC. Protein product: CASSPGLAGVIEQFF.